This T cell receptor beta chain was documented in a study of T cell repertoires in cytomegalovirus infection. One entry per CDR3 protein results from TCRdb running MiXCR on the reads. The profile shows some 170,000 distinct CDR3 sequences, roughly a sixth of them singletons. V lost 6 bases, J lost 2 bases, and 17 bases lay in between. Germline-derived CDR1 and CDR2 are MNHEY and SMNVEV (reference sequence). This CDR3 has 15 amino acids. The sequenced material came from CD8+ T cells from PBMCs. The receptor was isolated from a human donor in good health (CMV status not recorded). Some clones in this sample may be carry-over from other donors' samples. V and J are TRBV27 and TRBJ2-7; D might be TRBD1 (5 bases). CDR3 nucleotide sequence: TGTGCCAGCAGCGGACGGTGGGGCCCGACCTACGAGCAGTACTTC. This translates into CASSGRWGPTYEQYF.